Following are 25 T cell receptor beta chains from one sample sequenced in a study of T cell responses to AZD1222 COVID-19 vaccine. Method: immunoSEQ multiplex PCR; TCRdb's copy keeps in-frame clones and lacks some. The table shows about 120,000 clones, with 88% occurring only once. The sample consisted of peripheral blood, taken 28 days after the second AZD1222 dose. Receptors originate from an adult who received the AZD1222 COVID-19 vaccine.

The CDR3 nucleotides read TGTGCCAGCACCGGGGGGAACGCTCAAGAGACCCAGTACTTC. Translating gives CASTGGNAQETQYF. The chain has TRBV11-2 and TRBJ2-5; the match to TRBD2 covers 7 bases. CDR1 and CDR2 from the germline V gene are SGHAT and FQNNGV. CDR3 length: 14 residues. Losses at the gene ends were 7 bases for V and 2 bases for J; bases not matched to a gene: 7. The full variable domain, completed using reference TRBV11-2 and TRBJ2-5, is EAGVAQSPRYKIIEKRQSVAFWCNPISGHATLYWYQQILGQGPKLLIQFQNNGVVDDSQLPKDRFSAERLKGVDSTLKIQPAKLEDSAVYLCASTGGNAQETQYFGPGTRLLVL.

The V and J genes are TRBV29-1 and TRBJ1-1, with D possibly matching TRBD1 (6 bases). The V end was cut by 7 bases, the J end by 4 bases, with 19 bases between. From germline, CDR1 is SQVTM and CDR2 ANQGSEA. CDR3 size: 14 residues. The CDR3: CSARQEQGSTEAFF. The CDR3 DNA sequence: TGCAGCGCACGACAGGAGCAAGGGAGCACTGAAGCTTTCTTT.

This chain connects TRBV7-6 to TRBJ2-2; D call uncertain. CDR1 and CDR2 (germline): SGHVS, FNYEAQ. V was cut by 4 bases and J by 3 bases, with 9 bases left in between. The CDR3 length is 14 residues. The CDR3 loop reads CASSSRPDTGELFF. In nucleotides, the CDR3 is TGTGCCAGCAGCTCCCGTCCGGACACCGGGGAGCTGTTTTTT.

The V gene is TRBV5-6, the J gene TRBJ1-6; no clear D. The germline gives CDR1 SGHDT, CDR2 YYEEEE. The germline V and J ends were trimmed by 8 bases and 8 bases, with 14 bases remaining between them. This CDR3 is 13 amino acids long. The CDR3, as DNA: TGTGCCAGTACAGACGCTTCGTATTCACCCCTCCACTTT. It translates to CASTDASYSPLHF.

CDR3 loop: CASNPEGLLNPSYEQYF. CDR3 nucleotides: TGTGCCAGCAACCCAGAGGGACTTTTAAACCCGTCCTACGAGCAGTACTTC. The chain recombines TRBV2 with TRBJ2-7, with D perhaps TRBD2 (6 bases). The CDR3 runs to 17 residues. CDR1 and CDR2 from the germline V gene are SNHLY and FYNNEI. V lost 7 bases to trimming and J lost 1 base, with 23 bases between them.

This clone has more than one count but fewer than ten. V usage is TRBV5-1 and J usage is TRBJ1-1; D remains unclear. The CDR3 contains 13 residues. Looked up from germline, CDR1 is SGHRS and CDR2 is YFSETQ. Trimming pared 6 bases from V and 4 bases from J, leaving 13 bases between. CDR3 DNA sequence: TGCGCCAGCACCCCGGAGGTAGCCACTGAAGCTTTCTTT. It is translated as CASTPEVATEAFF.

This sequence joins TRBV6-5 and TRBJ1-2; D might be TRBD1 (5 bases). V was trimmed by 6 bases and J by 10 bases, leaving 9 bases between them. The CDR3 extends over 10 amino acids. Looked up from germline, CDR1 is MNHEY and CDR2 is SVGAGI. In nucleotides, the CDR3 is TGTGCCAGCAGGTTACAGGACTACACCTTC. Its translation: CASRLQDYTF.

The chain carries TRBV7-9 and TRBJ2-3; D gene uncertain. This CDR3 is built from 12 residues. V shed 5 bases and J shed 5 bases, with 8 bases lying between them. Germline V CDR1 and CDR2: SEHNR, FQNEAQ (reference sequence). CDR3 sequence: CASSPEVDTQYF. CDR3 DNA sequence: TGTGCCAGCAGCCCAGAGGTAGATACGCAGTATTTT.

The chain is built from TRBV2 and TRBJ2-2; no reliable D call. Germline CDR1 and CDR2: SNHLY and FYNNEI. V shed 4 bases and J shed 5 bases, with 11 bases lying between them. The CDR3 has 14 residues. In DNA form, the CDR3 reads TGTGCCAGCAGTGGATTGGAATCGACCGGGGAGCTGTTTTTT. The encoded protein is CASSGLESTGELFF.

The chain links TRBV6-5 to TRBJ1-5; unclear D gene. The CDR3 consists of 15 residues. CDR1 is MNHEY, CDR2 SVGAGI, per germline. Trimming took 6 bases from V and 7 from J, leaving 19 bases between them. In DNA, the CDR3 is TGTGCCAGCAGCTCCCGGGCCGCTGAGAGACAGCCCCAGCATTTT. Protein product: CASSSRAAERQPQHF.

This CDR3 reads CATSILGGSSTDTQYF. DNA for the CDR3: TGTGCCACCAGCATCCTTGGAGGGAGCAGCACAGATACGCAGTATTTT. The chain is built from TRBV15 and TRBJ2-3; D is possibly TRBD2 (6 bases). Trimming took off 4 bases at V and 0 bases at J, with 14 bases between the two ends. The CDR3 spans 16 residues. CDR1 is LNHNV, CDR2 YYDKDF, per germline (reference sequence).

V gene TRBV27 combines with J gene TRBJ1-2; D might be TRBD1 (6 bases). Trimming shortened V by 7 bases and J by 8 bases, and 20 bases separated the two germline ends. This CDR3 has 14 amino acids. Germline V gene data show CDR1 as MNHEY and CDR2 as SMNVEV (reference sequence). The CDR3 DNA is TGTGCCAGCACCTCCTACGCAGGGGCGACCGGCTACACCTTC. It specifies CASTSYAGATGYTF.

V usage is TRBV2 and J usage is TRBJ2-5, with D hard to call. Germline loops: CDR1 SNHLY, CDR2 FYNNEI. The V and J ends lost 6 bases and 5 bases respectively, with 10 bases between them. The CDR3 runs 12 residues. The CDR3 sequence: CASRDTGETQYF. The CDR3 DNA reads TGTGCCAGCAGGGATACTGGGGAGACCCAGTACTTC.

The chain has TRBV7-2 and TRBJ2-5; 9 nucleotides agree with TRBD2. Per germline, CDR1 SGHTA and CDR2 FQGNSA. The CDR3 has 17 residues. Germline trimming cut 5 bases from V and 4 bases from J; bases unmatched to any gene: 14. The CDR3 nucleotides are TGTGCCAGCAGCCCCGGGCTGGCGGGGGGGCACCGAGAGACCCAGTACTTC. The encoded protein is CASSPGLAGGHRETQYF. The whole variable domain, filled in from reference TRBV7-2 and TRBJ2-5, reads GAGVSQSPSNKVTEKGKDVELRCDPISGHTALYWYRQSLGQGLEFLIYFQGNSAPDKSGLPSDRFSAERTGGSVSTLTIQRTQQEDSAVYLCASSPGLAGGHRETQYFGPGTRLLVL.

The V gene is TRBV6-5, the J gene TRBJ2-7; the D is unclear. Germline lookup yields CDR1 MNHEY and CDR2 SVGAGI. This CDR3 region has 12 residues. Trimming shortened V by 1 base and J by 6 bases, and 7 bases separated the two germline ends. In nucleotides, the CDR3 is TGTGCCAGCAGTTACTTGGGTGGCGAGCAGTACTTC. Its translation: CASSYLGGEQYF.

DNA for the CDR3: TGTGCCAGTAGTCCACAGGGCAATGAAAAACTGTTTTTT. It encodes CASSPQGNEKLFF. The genes are TRBV19 and TRBJ1-4; possible D gene TRBD1, 6 bases. The V gene's germline CDR1 is LNHDA and CDR2 SQIVND (reference sequence). The CDR3 spans 13 residues. V was clipped by 5 bases and J by 5 bases, with 9 bases between them.

This CDR3 is CSVRLVDRPNTEAFF. CDR3 DNA: TGCAGCGTTCGATTAGTAGACAGACCGAACACTGAAGCTTTCTTT. The chain employs TRBV29-1 and TRBJ1-1, with D possibly being TRBD1 (5 bases). The length of the CDR3 is 15 residues. CDR1 and CDR2 (germline): SQVTM, ANQGSEA. V was clipped by 5 bases and J by 1 base, with 17 bases between them.

The chain employs TRBV6-2 or TRBV6-3 and TRBJ2-1; D unresolved. Germline values: CDR1 MNHEY, CDR2 SVGEGT. With 4 bases removed from V and 8 bases from J, the gap between germline ends came to 12 bases. The CDR3 is made up of 13 amino acids. CDR3 nucleotides: TGTGCCAGCAGTTTAAAGTGGGCGCATGAGCAGTTCTTC. It yields the protein CASSLKWAHEQFF.

The sample holds one count of this clone. This chain joins TRBV27 and TRBJ2-3; D is unresolved. The germline gives CDR1 MNHEY, CDR2 SMNVEV (reference sequence). The CDR3 sequence is 13 residues long. The V gene lost 1 base and the J gene lost 2 bases, with 4 bases spanning the gap. CDR3 nucleotide sequence: TGTGCCAGCAGTTTATACAACACAGATACGCAGTATTTT. Translating it yields CASSLYNTDTQYF.

V and J are TRBV6-5 and TRBJ1-5; D remains unclear. The V end was cut by 1 base, the J end by 4 bases, with 8 bases between. The germline gives CDR1 MNHEY, CDR2 SVGAGI. CDR3 length: 14 amino acids. The CDR3 protein is CASSYWEENQPQHF. The CDR3, as DNA: TGTGCCAGCAGTTACTGGGAGGAGAATCAGCCCCAGCATTTT.

The V call is TRBV12-3 or TRBV12-4, the J call TRBJ2-1; D perhaps matches TRBD1 (5 bases). The CDR3 is 12 residues long. The germline V and J ends were trimmed by 8 bases and 8 bases, with 13 bases remaining between them. CDR3 bases: TGTGCCAGCGGAATACAGGTCCATGAGCAGTTCTTC. Translating gives CASGIQVHEQFF.

The chain links TRBV28 to TRBJ1-4; D remains unclear. V was clipped by 5 bases and J by 7 bases, with 17 bases between them. The CDR3 sequence is 15 residues long. The germline CDR1 and CDR2 sequences are MDHEN and SYDVKM. The CDR3 sequence is CASSPMRELGEKLFF. In DNA, the CDR3 is TGTGCCAGCAGTCCCATGAGAGAGTTGGGTGAAAAACTGTTTTTT. The complete variable domain, with remaining parts taken from reference TRBV28 and TRBJ1-4, reads DVKVTQSSRYLVKRTGEKVFLECVQDMDHENMFWYRQDPGLGLRLIYFSYDVKMKEKGDIPEGYSVSREKKERFSLILESASTNQTSMYLCASSPMRELGEKLFFGSGTQLSVL.

This chain joins TRBV5-1 and TRBJ2-3, with D perhaps TRBD1 or TRBD2 (6 bases each). This CDR3 is 14 amino acids long. CDR1 is SGHRS and CDR2 is YFSETQ in the germline V gene. Trimming shortened V by 1 base and J by 5 bases, and 11 bases separated the two germline ends. The CDR3 spells CASSLLGGGDTQYF. The CDR3 nucleotides are TGCGCCAGCAGCTTGTTGGGGGGCGGAGATACGCAGTATTTT.

This clone was observed a single time. The chain uses TRBV6-5 and TRBJ1-3; TRBD1 matches at 9 bases. The CDR3 length is 16 residues. The V gene end was trimmed by 0 bases and the J gene end by 4 bases; junction bases not matched to a gene: 4. Germline loops: CDR1 MNHEY, CDR2 SVGAGI. Here the CDR3 DNA reads TGTGCCAGCAGTTACTCGTTCACAGGGGGCGGAAACACCATATATTTT. This codes for CASSYSFTGGGNTIYF.

The chain uses TRBV7-2 and TRBJ2-7, with 10 bases matching TRBD2. CDR1 is SGHTA and CDR2 is FQGNSA in the germline V gene. Germline trimming cut 6 bases from V and 6 bases from J; bases unmatched to any gene: 5. This CDR3 has 13 residues. CDR3 coding DNA: TGTGCCAGCAGAGAGCGGGGGGGCCTCGAGCAGTACTTC. It is translated as CASRERGGLEQYF.